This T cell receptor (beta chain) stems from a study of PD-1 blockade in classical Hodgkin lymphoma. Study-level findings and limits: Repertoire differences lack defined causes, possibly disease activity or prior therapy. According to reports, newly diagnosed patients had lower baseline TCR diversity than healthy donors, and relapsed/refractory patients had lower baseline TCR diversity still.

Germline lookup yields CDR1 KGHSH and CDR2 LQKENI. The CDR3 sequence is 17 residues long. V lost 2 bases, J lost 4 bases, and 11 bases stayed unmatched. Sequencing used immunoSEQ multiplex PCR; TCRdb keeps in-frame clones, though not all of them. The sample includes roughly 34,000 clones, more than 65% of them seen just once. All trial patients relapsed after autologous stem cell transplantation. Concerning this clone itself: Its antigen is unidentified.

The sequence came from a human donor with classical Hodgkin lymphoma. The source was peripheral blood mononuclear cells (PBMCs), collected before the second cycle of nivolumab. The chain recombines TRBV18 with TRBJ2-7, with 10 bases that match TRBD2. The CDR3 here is CASSPSLAGALGYEQYF. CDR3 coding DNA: TGTGCCAGCTCACCAAGTCTAGCGGGGGCCCTCGGGTACGAGCAGTACTTC.